The T cell receptor beta chain described here comes from a study of cytomegalovirus exposure and HLA in healthy donors. The CDR3 loop spans 16 amino acids. The V gene's germline CDR1 is MNHEY and CDR2 SMNVEV (reference sequence). Trimming at V came to 8 bases and at J to 2 bases, leaving 8 bases not matched to a gene. As for this clone: The antigen remains unidentified.

Study-level findings and limits: TCR beta V segments were, for the most part, productive about 87% or about 30% of the time in an earlier analysis. In vitro assays verified that a few CMV-associated chains recognized CMV antigens specifically.

The PCR ran on 60 Vbeta and 13 Jbeta primers. Original methodology: About 10 million shared chains were among approximately 87 million unique TCR beta chains counted in a later analysis. Method: immunoSEQ multiplex PCR; TCRdb's copy keeps in-frame clones and lacks some. The V and J calls and clone size come from that table; D and trimming were worked out from the DNA. The sample carries 200,000 or so clones, around 80% recorded once. The receptor's source is a male donor in good health and CMV-seronegative. V and J are TRBV27 and TRBJ1-5; the match to TRBD1 covers 11 bases. Source material: PBMCs. The CDR3 coding sequence is TGTGCCAGCGGAACTAGGACAGGGGGCCGCAATCAGCCCCAGCATTTT. This codes for CASGTRTGGRNQPQHF.